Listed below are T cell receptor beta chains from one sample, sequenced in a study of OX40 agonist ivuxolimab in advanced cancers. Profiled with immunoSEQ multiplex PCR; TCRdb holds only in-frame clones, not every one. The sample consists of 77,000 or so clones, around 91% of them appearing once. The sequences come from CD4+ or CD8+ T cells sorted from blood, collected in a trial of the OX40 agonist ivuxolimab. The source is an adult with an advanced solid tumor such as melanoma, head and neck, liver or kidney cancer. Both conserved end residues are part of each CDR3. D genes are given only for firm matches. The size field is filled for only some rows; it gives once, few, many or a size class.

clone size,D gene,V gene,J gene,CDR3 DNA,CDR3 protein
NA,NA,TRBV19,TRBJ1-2,TGTGCCAGTACCTCGCCGGAGAGGGGGGCAAACTATGGCTACACCTTC,CASTSPERGANYGYTF
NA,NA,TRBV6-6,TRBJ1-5,TGTGCCAGCAACCCAACCGGGACCAACAATCAGCCCCAGCATTTT,CASNPTGTNNQPQHF
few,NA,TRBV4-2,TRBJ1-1,TGTGCCAGCAGCCAAGTACAGGTGAACACTGAAGCTTTCTTT,CASSQVQVNTEAFF
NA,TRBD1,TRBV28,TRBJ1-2,TGTGCCAGCAGTCGCACAGGGGCCGGCGCTGGCTACACCTTC,CASSRTGAGAGYTF
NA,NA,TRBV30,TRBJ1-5,TGTGCCTGGAGTGTCGGGAGCAATCAGCCCCAGCATTTT,CAWSVGSNQPQHF
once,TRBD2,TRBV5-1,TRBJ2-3,TGCGCCAGCAGGAAGCTTTGGGCTAGCGGGAGCACAGATACGCAGTATTTT,CASRKLWASGSTDTQYF
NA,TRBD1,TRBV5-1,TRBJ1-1,TGCGCCAGCAGCTCTATCAAGACAGGGCTGAACACTGAAGCTTTCTTT,CASSSIKTGLNTEAFF
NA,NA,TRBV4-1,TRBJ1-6,TGCGCCAGCAGCCAAAAGGCTAGGTCGTCACCCCTCCACTTT,CASSQKARSSPLHF
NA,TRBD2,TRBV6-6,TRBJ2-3,TGTGCCAGCAGCGAGACTAGCGGGGGGGAGGCAGATACGCAGTATTTT,CASSETSGGEADTQYF
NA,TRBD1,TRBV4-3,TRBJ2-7,TGCGCCAGCAGTTTAGGACAGGGGATATACGAGCAGTACTTC,CASSLGQGIYEQYF
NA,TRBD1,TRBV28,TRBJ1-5,TGTGCCAGCAGTTTTGAGGGGGCAGTTCAGCCCCAGCATTTT,CASSFEGAVQPQHF
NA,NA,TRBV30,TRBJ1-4,TGTGCCTGGATGGGAAGGGAAAAACTGTTTTTT,CAWMGREKLFF
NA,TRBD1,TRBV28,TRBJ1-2,TGTGCCAGCAGTTTATTTTTCCCTACAGGGGGCGATAGAAACTATGGCTACACCTTC,CASSLFFPTGGDRNYGYTF
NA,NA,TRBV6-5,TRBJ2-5,TGTGCCAGCAGTTACTGGAAGCGAGGGACCCAGTACTTC,CASSYWKRGTQYF
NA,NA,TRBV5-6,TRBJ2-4,TGTGCCAGCAGCTTGAAGGGGCCGAACATTCAGTACTTC,CASSLKGPNIQYF